Listed here are 17 T cell receptor beta chains from one sample, sequenced in a study of T cell responses to AZD1222 COVID-19 vaccine. Method: immunoSEQ multiplex PCR; TCRdb's copy keeps in-frame clones and lacks some. The sample shows tens of thousands of clones, roughly 80% of them seen only once. This specimen was peripheral blood, taken 28 days after the second AZD1222 dose. These receptors originate from an adult who received the AZD1222 COVID-19 vaccine.

This chain uses TRBV7-9 with TRBJ2-2; no definite D call. CDR1 is SEHNR and CDR2 is FQNEAQ in the germline V gene (reference sequence). This CDR3 has 15 amino acids. V shed 0 bases and J shed 0 bases, with 5 bases lying between them. The DNA for the CDR3 is TGTGCCAGCAGCTTAGCGCCCTCGAACACCGGGGAGCTGTTTTTT. Translated: CASSLAPSNTGELFF.

The chain employs TRBV7-2 and TRBJ2-3; a possible D gene is TRBD1 (6 bases). Germline-derived CDR1 and CDR2 are SGHTA and FQGNSA. The CDR3 covers 16 residues. Trimming cost V 4 bases and J 0 bases, with 14 bases left between them. The CDR3 spells CASSSRRGGSTDTQYF. The CDR3 DNA reads as TGTGCCAGCAGCTCCCGTAGAGGGGGAAGCACAGATACGCAGTATTTT.

The chain carries TRBV11-2 and TRBJ1-1; D remains unclear. CDR3 length: 15 residues. From germline, CDR1 is SGHAT and CDR2 FQNNGV. The V and J ends lost 6 bases and 5 bases respectively, with 19 bases between them. The CDR3 DNA is TGTGCCAGCAGTTCTAGCCGAGGAGAAGGAACTGAAGCTTTCTTT. As protein: CASSSSRGEGTEAFF.

The V gene is TRBV3-1 (or the pseudogene TRBV3-2), the J gene TRBJ2-3; 14 bases line up with TRBD2. Germline V gives CDR1 LGHDT, CDR2 YNNKEL (reference sequence). V shed 0 bases and J 0 bases; nucleotides not matched to a gene: 5. This CDR3 comprises 19 residues. CDR3 residues: CASSQDLRLAGGSTDTQYF. CDR3 sequence (DNA): TGTGCCAGCAGCCAAGATCTGAGACTAGCGGGGGGGAGCACAGATACGCAGTATTTT.

The V gene is TRBV27, the J gene TRBJ2-3; perhaps TRBD1 as D (5 bases). CDR1 MNHEY and CDR2 SMNVEV come from the germline V gene (reference sequence). V lost 3 bases and J lost 1, with 11 bases in between. The CDR3 is 15 amino acids. The CDR3 DNA sequence: TGTGCCAGCAGTTTTGATGGCAGGGGCACAGATACGCAGTATTTT. Amino acid sequence: CASSFDGRGTDTQYF.

The rearrangement joins TRBV6-1 to TRBJ1-5; D not resolved. Germline V CDR1 and CDR2: MNHNS, SASEGT. Trimming shortened V by 0 bases and J by 1 base, and 4 bases separated the two germline ends. CDR3 size: 14 residues. CDR3 nucleotides: TGTGCCAGCAGTGAAGCGCGGAGCAATCAGCCCCAGCATTTT. It yields the protein CASSEARSNQPQHF.

The rearrangement joins TRBV6-5 to TRBJ1-5, with 9 positions matching TRBD1. CDR1 and CDR2 from the germline V gene are MNHEY and SVGAGI. The junction had 4 bases not matched to a gene; V was cut back by 7 bases and J by 6 bases. The CDR3 runs to 13 residues. CDR3 sequence: CASNGQGRQPQHF. CDR3 nucleotide sequence: TGTGCCAGCAATGGACAGGGGCGTCAGCCCCAGCATTTT.

There are a few counts of this clone. V gene TRBV24-1 combines with J gene TRBJ1-2; unclear D gene. The germline V and J ends were trimmed by 7 bases and 0 bases, with 11 bases remaining between them. Germline CDR1 KGHDR, CDR2 SFDVKD. The CDR3 runs 14 residues. The CDR3 region is CATSPGEPNYGYTF. Here the CDR3 DNA reads TGTGCCACCAGCCCCGGGGAACCTAACTATGGCTACACCTTC.

This rearrangement joins TRBV28 to TRBJ2-5, with D tentatively TRBD2 (5 bases). Germline CDR1 MDHEN, CDR2 SYDVKM. V lost 8 bases, J lost 2 bases, and 9 bases lay in between. The CDR3 length is 12 residues. The CDR3 loop is CASPEGQETQYF. The DNA for the CDR3 is TGTGCCAGCCCCGAGGGTCAAGAGACCCAGTACTTC. The variable domain in full, completed from reference TRBV28 and TRBJ2-5, reads DVKVTQSSRYLVKRTGEKVFLECVQDMDHENMFWYRQDPGLGLRLIYFSYDVKMKEKGDIPEGYSVSREKKERFSLILESASTNQTSMYLCASPEGQETQYFGPGTRLLVL.

The chain recombines TRBV28 with TRBJ2-7; 8 bases are shared with TRBD1. The CDR3 has 12 residues. V trimming: 6 bases; J trimming: 4 bases; junction bases outside the gene matches: 2. Germline V gene sequence: CDR1 MDHEN, CDR2 SYDVKM. The CDR3 DNA sequence: TGTGCCAGCAGGACAGGGGAATACGAGCAGTACTTC. Translated, it gives CASRTGEYEQYF.

The chain joins TRBV13 to TRBJ2-7; tentatively, D is TRBD1 (5 bases). The CDR3 is made up of 14 amino acids. V shed 5 bases and J shed 4 bases, with 15 bases lying between them. The germline CDR1 and CDR2 sequences are PRHDT and FYEKMQ (reference sequence). The CDR3 loop is CASSIAPQGYEQYF. The CDR3 coding sequence is TGTGCCAGCAGCATAGCACCTCAGGGTTACGAGCAGTACTTC.

The CDR3 reads CASSDAGGYYEQYF. Here the CDR3 DNA reads TGCGCCAGCAGTGATGCGGGGGGGTACTACGAGCAGTACTTC. The chain couples TRBV10-2 to TRBJ2-7; 9 bases align to TRBD2. Germline assignment: CDR1 WSHSY and CDR2 SAAADI. Germline trimming cut 3 bases from V and 3 bases from J; bases unmatched to any gene: 3. This CDR3 is 14 amino acids long.

The rearrangement joins TRBV21-1 to TRBJ1-5. TRBV21-1 constitutes a pseudogene. The CDR3 sequence is 13 residues long. Written as DNA, the CDR3 is TGTGCCAGCAGCAAGGGGGGGAATCAGCCCCAGCATTTT. Its translation: CASSKGGNQPQHF.

CDR3: CASSVETGDKNIQYF. The DNA of the CDR3 is TGTGCCAGCAGTGTGGAGACAGGGGACAAAAACATTCAGTACTTC. The genes are TRBV2 and TRBJ2-4; TRBD1 agrees at 8 bases. This CDR3 comprises 15 residues. The J segment lost 3 bases and the V segment lost 4 bases, leaving 5 bases of the junction unmatched. Germline CDR1 and CDR2: SNHLY and FYNNEI.

The DNA of the CDR3 is TGTGCCAGCAGCGTAACGGGGACCGGGGAGCTGTTTTTT. Translation: CASSVTGTGELFF. V gene TRBV9 combines with J gene TRBJ2-2; tentative D call: TRBD2 (5 bases). There are 13 residues in the CDR3. V lost 1 base and J lost 5, with 6 bases in between. Per germline, CDR1 SGDLS and CDR2 YYNGEE.

This chain joins TRBV6-5 and TRBJ1-4, with a possible D match to TRBD1 (5 bases). Trimming cost V 6 bases and J 0 bases, with 8 bases left between them. Germline V gene data show CDR1 as MNHEY and CDR2 as SVGAGI. The CDR3 is made up of 14 amino acids. Here the CDR3 reads CASRQGATNEKLFF. CDR3 nucleotides: TGTGCCAGCAGGCAGGGTGCAACTAATGAAAAACTGTTTTTT.

This clone has just a few counts. This rearrangement joins TRBV25-1 to TRBJ1-1; D is uncertain. Germline assignment: CDR1 MGHDK and CDR2 SYGVNS. The CDR3 totals 12 residues. Trimming took 5 bases from V and 6 from J, leaving 10 bases between them. CDR3 nucleotides: TGTGCCAGCAGTTCGCCCACGGCTGAAGCTTTCTTT. It is translated as CASSSPTAEAFF.